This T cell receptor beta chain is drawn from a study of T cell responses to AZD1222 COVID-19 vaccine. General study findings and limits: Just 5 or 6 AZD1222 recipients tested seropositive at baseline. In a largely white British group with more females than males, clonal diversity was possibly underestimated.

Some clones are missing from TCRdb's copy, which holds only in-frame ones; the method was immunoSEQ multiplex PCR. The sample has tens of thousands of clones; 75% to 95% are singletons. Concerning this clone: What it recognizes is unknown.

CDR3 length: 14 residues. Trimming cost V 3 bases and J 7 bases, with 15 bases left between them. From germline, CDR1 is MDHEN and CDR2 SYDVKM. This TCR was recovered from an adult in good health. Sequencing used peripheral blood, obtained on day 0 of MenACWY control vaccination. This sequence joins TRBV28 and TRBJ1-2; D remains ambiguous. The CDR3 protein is CASSFPQGLAGYTF. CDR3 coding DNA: TGTGCCAGCAGTTTCCCCCAAGGATTGGCTGGCTACACCTTC.